This entry lists 21 T cell receptor beta chains sequenced from one sample in a study of T cell changes during pregnancy in multiple sclerosis. Assay used: immunoSEQ multiplex PCR; TCRdb lists only in-frame clones, some missing. The repertoire includes tens of thousands of clones, more than 90% of them detected once, and 0.6% to 0.9% sits in the top ten. Material: CD4+ T cells from peripheral blood mononuclear cells, obtained in the first trimester of pregnancy. Receptor source: a female donor with multiple sclerosis, enrolled in a pregnancy study.

The V and J genes are TRBV18 and TRBJ1-3; D is possibly TRBD1 (5 bases). The germline V and J ends were trimmed by 3 bases and 2 bases, with 11 bases remaining between them. Germline CDR1 and CDR2: KGHSH and LQKENI. The CDR3 is 15 amino acids. The CDR3 DNA follows: TGTGCCAGCTCACCCGACGTGGGGCCTGGAAACACCATATATTTT. Encoded protein: CASSPDVGPGNTIYF. Using reference TRBV18 and TRBJ1-3 for the parts outside the CDR3, the full variable domain is NAGVMQNPRHLVRRRGQEARLRCSPMKGHSHVYWYRQLPEEGLKFMVYLQKENIIDESGMPKERFSAEFPKEGPSILRIQQVVRGDSAAYFCASSPDVGPGNTIYFGEGSWLTVV.

The chain carries TRBV7-2 and TRBJ2-7, with TRBD1 as a possible D gene (6 bases). The germline V gene has CDR1 SGHTA and CDR2 FQGNSA. V was trimmed by 6 bases and J by 5 bases, leaving 14 bases between them. The CDR3 has 13 amino acids. In nucleotides, the CDR3 is TGTGCCAGCAGTCAACAGGGATTCGACGAGCAGTACTTC. Residues: CASSQQGFDEQYF.

The genes are TRBV6-5 and TRBJ1-2, with no clear D. Germline V gene sequence: CDR1 MNHEY, CDR2 SVGAGI. The CDR3 has 14 amino acids. V dropped 6 bases and J dropped 0 bases, with 11 bases sitting between them. The chain's CDR3 is CASSQVGTNYGYTF. Here the CDR3 DNA reads TGTGCCAGCAGCCAGGTTGGCACTAACTATGGCTACACCTTC.

The J gene is TRBJ2-5, the V gene TRBV5-1, with D maybe TRBD2 (5 bases). The CDR3 extends over 15 amino acids. The V end was cut by 0 bases, the J end by 2 bases, with 11 bases between. Germline CDR1 SGHRS, CDR2 YFSETQ. Written as DNA, the CDR3 is TGCGCCAGCAGCTTGGCCTCCGGGGTTCAAGAGACCCAGTACTTC. This sequence encodes CASSLASGVQETQYF.

The table lists this clone with a few counts. The V and J genes are TRBV30 and TRBJ1-1, with a possible D match to TRBD1 (5 bases). V was shortened by 2 bases and J by 7 bases, with 8 bases between the two germline ends. The CDR3 totals 11 residues. CDR1 GTSNPN and CDR2 SVGIG come from the germline V gene (reference sequence). The chain's CDR3 is CAWSWGGEAFF. The CDR3 DNA follows: TGTGCCTGGAGTTGGGGGGGTGAAGCTTTCTTT.

The CDR3 sequence: CASSSGTGGPYQETQYF. CDR3 DNA: TGCGCCAGCAGTTCCGGGACAGGGGGCCCGTACCAAGAGACCCAGTACTTC. This chain links TRBV5-1 with TRBJ2-5; the match to TRBD1 covers 12 bases. After removal of 5 bases from V and 0 bases from J, the junction contained 8 bases not matched to a gene. The germline CDR1 and CDR2 sequences are SGHRS and YFSETQ. CDR3 length equals 17 residues. Variable domain in full (rest from reference TRBV5-1 and TRBJ2-5): KAGVTQTPRYLIKTRGQQVTLSCSPISGHRSVSWYQQTPGQGLQFLFEYFSETQRNKGNFPGRFSGRQFSNSRSEMNVSTLELGDSALYLCASSSGTGGPYQETQYFGPGTRLLVL.

The rearrangement uses TRBV6-1 and TRBJ2-3; weak D call: TRBD1 (7 bases). CDR1 MNHNS and CDR2 SASEGT come from the germline V gene. The V gene lost 0 bases and the J gene lost 3 bases, with 13 bases spanning the gap. This CDR3 region has 16 residues. The CDR3 loop reads CASSEAIQGGTDTQYF. CDR3 nucleotide sequence: TGTGCCAGCAGTGAAGCGATCCAGGGGGGAACAGATACGCAGTATTTT.

The chain links TRBV4-3 to TRBJ2-3; 11 bases are shared with TRBD2. Unmatched junction bases numbered 6, after V lost 0 bases and J lost 4 bases. Germline values: CDR1 LGHNA, CDR2 YSLEER. This CDR3 contains 17 residues. CDR3 nucleotides: TGCGCCAGCAGCCAAGATCTTACTAGCGGGGGACCAGATACGCAGTATTTT. Translation gives CASSQDLTSGGPDTQYF.

The chain combines TRBV6-5 with TRBJ1-1; 7 nucleotides line up with TRBD1. Trimming took 6 bases from V and 4 from J; bases not matched to a gene: 5. CDR1 is MNHEY, CDR2 SVGAGI, per germline. The CDR3 has 13 amino acids. CDR3 loop: CASSRQGGTEAFF. CDR3 DNA: TGTGCCAGCAGCCGACAGGGAGGCACTGAAGCTTTCTTT.

V gene TRBV2 combines with J gene TRBJ2-3, with TRBD1 as a possible D gene (5 bases). The germline gives CDR1 SNHLY, CDR2 FYNNEI. The CDR3 covers 14 residues. V was pared by 5 bases and J by 5 bases, with 14 bases between. The DNA for the CDR3 is TGTGCCAGCAGTTGGACACACACACAAGATACGCAGTATTTT. This sequence encodes CASSWTHTQDTQYF.

The rearrangement links TRBV10-1 to TRBJ2-7; tentative D call: TRBD1 (6 bases). This CDR3 spans 16 amino acids. V shed 3 bases and J shed 0 bases, with 15 bases lying between them. Germline V gene data show CDR1 as WNHNN and CDR2 as SYGVQD (reference sequence). The CDR3: CASSEGTSSLSYEQYF. As DNA, the CDR3 is TGCGCCAGCAGTGAAGGGACATCGTCCCTCTCCTACGAGCAGTACTTC.

V and J are TRBV5-4 and TRBJ2-3; the match to TRBD2 covers 9 bases. From germline, CDR1 is SGHNT and CDR2 YYREEE (reference sequence). The junction had 6 bases not matched to a gene; V was cut back by 1 base and J by 6 bases. The CDR3 sequence is 15 residues long. This CDR3 reads CASSLKRGDKDTQYF. CDR3 nucleotide sequence: TGTGCCAGCAGCTTGAAGCGGGGGGATAAGGATACGCAGTATTTT.

The CDR3 region is CASTQNRDGDLNYGYTF. As DNA, the CDR3 is TGTGCCAGCACTCAAAACAGGGACGGGGACCTTAACTATGGCTACACCTTC. V usage is TRBV9 and J usage is TRBJ1-2; tentative D call: TRBD1 (6 bases). The CDR3 consists of 17 residues. Germline assignment: CDR1 SGDLS and CDR2 YYNGEE. V gave up 6 bases and J gave up 1 base, with 22 bases separating them.

The chain recombines TRBV18 with TRBJ2-5, with D perhaps matching TRBD2 (5 bases). The CDR3 consists of 14 residues. Trimming removed 5 bases from V and 5 bases from J, with 15 bases in between. The V gene's germline CDR1 is KGHSH and CDR2 LQKENI. CDR3 sequence: CASSFTGSGETQYF. The CDR3 DNA follows: TGTGCCAGCTCATTTACGGGCTCGGGGGAGACCCAGTACTTC.

The gene calls are TRBV10-3 and TRBJ2-5, with D possibly being TRBD1 (6 bases). CDR3 length equals 13 residues. The V end was cut by 10 bases, the J end by 2 bases, with 14 bases between. CDR1 is ENHRY and CDR2 is SYGVKD in the germline V gene. This CDR3 reads CASATGLQETQYF. The CDR3 DNA follows: TGTGCCAGCGCTACAGGGTTACAAGAGACCCAGTACTTC.

This clone was counted once. This chain uses TRBV5-6 with TRBJ1-2; TRBD1 might be the D (6 bases). V dropped 4 bases and J dropped 7 bases, with 11 bases sitting between them. Germline V CDR1 and CDR2: SGHDT, YYEEEE. CDR3 length equals 12 residues. CDR3 loop: CASSTGTLGYTF. The CDR3 coding sequence is TGTGCCAGCAGCACGGGGACACTTGGCTACACCTTC.

This chain connects TRBV19 to TRBJ1-2; 7 bases map to TRBD1. V dropped 4 bases and J dropped 8; count of bases not matched to a gene: 10. The CDR3 covers 14 residues. CDR1 is LNHDA and CDR2 is SQIVND in the germline V gene (reference sequence). The CDR3 is CASSTGTAPWGYTF. In nucleotides, the CDR3 is TGTGCCAGTAGTACCGGGACAGCCCCTTGGGGCTACACCTTC.

The V gene is TRBV13, the J gene TRBJ1-6; D remains ambiguous. CDR3 length: 14 amino acids. Trimming took 0 bases from V and 10 from J, leaving 10 bases between them. Germline-derived CDR1 and CDR2 are PRHDT and FYEKMQ (reference sequence). The CDR3 reads CASSLGTRNSPLHF. The CDR3 DNA sequence: TGTGCCAGCAGCTTAGGTACCAGGAACTCACCCCTCCACTTT.

This rearrangement joins TRBV19 to TRBJ1-4; TRBD1 might be the D (5 bases). The CDR3 spans 15 residues. Trimming shortened V by 5 bases and J by 7 bases, and 17 bases separated the two germline ends. The germline V gene encodes CDR1 LNHDA and CDR2 SQIVND (reference sequence). The CDR3 DNA follows: TGTGCCAGTAGTTGGGGGGGAGGGGCGCTTGAAAAACTGTTTTTT. It translates to CASSWGGGALEKLFF.

The chain combines TRBV28 with TRBJ2-7, with D perhaps TRBD2 (6 bases). V lost 6 bases to trimming and J lost 0 bases, with 15 bases between them. From germline, CDR1 is MDHEN and CDR2 SYDVKM. The CDR3 covers 15 residues. The CDR3: CASRGGGRRSYEQYF. The CDR3 DNA is TGTGCCAGCAGGGGGGGAGGACGGCGCTCCTACGAGCAGTACTTC.

The count of this clone is one. The chain carries TRBV13 and TRBJ2-7; 10 bases are a match to TRBD2. V lost 5 bases, J lost 3 bases, and 10 bases stayed unmatched. The CDR3 runs to 16 residues. Looked up from germline, CDR1 is PRHDT and CDR2 is FYEKMQ (reference sequence). CDR3: CASSRLAGVMVYEQYF. The CDR3 DNA reads as TGTGCCAGCAGCAGGCTAGCGGGGGTCATGGTCTACGAGCAGTACTTC. The variable domain in full, completed from reference TRBV13 and TRBJ2-7, reads AAGVIQSPRHLIKEKRETATLKCYPIPRHDTVYWYQQGPGQDPQFLISFYEKMQSDKGSIPDRFSAQQFSDYHSELNMSSLELGDSALYFCASSRLAGVMVYEQYFGPGTRLTVT.